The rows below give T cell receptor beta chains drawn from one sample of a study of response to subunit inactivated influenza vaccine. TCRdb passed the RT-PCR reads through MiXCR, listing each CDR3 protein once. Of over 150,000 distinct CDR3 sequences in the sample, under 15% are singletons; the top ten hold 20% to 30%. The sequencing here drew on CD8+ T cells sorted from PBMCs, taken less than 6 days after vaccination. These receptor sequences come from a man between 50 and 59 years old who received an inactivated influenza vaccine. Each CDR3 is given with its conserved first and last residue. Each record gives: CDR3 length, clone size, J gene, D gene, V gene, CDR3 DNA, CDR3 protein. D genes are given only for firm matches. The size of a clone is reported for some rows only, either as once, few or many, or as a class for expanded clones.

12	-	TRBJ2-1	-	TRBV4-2	TGTGCCGGCAGCCAAGATCCCGCTGAGCAGTTCTTC	CAGSQDPAEQFF
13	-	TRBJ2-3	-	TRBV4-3	TGCGCCAGCAGCCTTAAGATTGAGAATACGCAGTATTTT	CASSLKIENTQYF
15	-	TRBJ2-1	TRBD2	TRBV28	TGTGCCAGCGGTAGACTAGCGGGAGGTGGCAATGAGCAGTTCTTC	CASGRLAGGGNEQFF
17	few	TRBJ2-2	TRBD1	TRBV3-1	TGTGCCAGCAGCCACCCGCCCGGGACAGGGGGCTTCGGGGAGCTGTTTTTT	CASSHPPGTGGFGELFF
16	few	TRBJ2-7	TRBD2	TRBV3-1	TGTGCCAGCAGCGCCGGGACTAGCGGATATTTCTACGAGCAGTACTTC	CASSAGTSGYFYEQYF
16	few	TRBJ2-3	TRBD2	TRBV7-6	TGTGCCAGCAGCGTTAGCGGGGGGGCGTTAGTGGATACGCAGTATTTT	CASSVSGGALVDTQYF
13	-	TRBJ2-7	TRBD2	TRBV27	TGTGCCAGCAGTGGGACTAGTCGGTACGAGCAGTACTTC	CASSGTSRYEQYF
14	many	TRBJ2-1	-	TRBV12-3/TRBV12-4	TGTGCCAGCAGTTTTAGGGGACTTCGGTATGAGCAGTTCTTC	CASSFRGLRYEQFF
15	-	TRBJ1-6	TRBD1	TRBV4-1	TGCGCCAGCAGCCAAACGGACAGGAGCAATTCACCCCTCCACTTT	CASSQTDRSNSPLHF
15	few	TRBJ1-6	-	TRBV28	TGTGCCAGCACTGTTGGGAGCTCCTATAATTCACCCCTCCACTTT	CASTVGSSYNSPLHF
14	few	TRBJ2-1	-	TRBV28	TGTGCCAGCAGGGCGGGACATAGTTACAATGAGCAGTTCTTC	CASRAGHSYNEQFF
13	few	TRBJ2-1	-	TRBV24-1	TGTGCCACCAGTGATTTGGTCAGCAATGAGCAGTTCTTC	CATSDLVSNEQFF
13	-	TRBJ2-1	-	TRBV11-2	TGTGCCATCGCCATCGACTCCTACAATGAGCAGTTCTTC	CAIAIDSYNEQFF
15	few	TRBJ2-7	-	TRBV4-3	TGCGCCAGCAGCCAAGATCCAGGGGGGAAATACGAGCAGTACTTC	CASSQDPGGKYEQYF
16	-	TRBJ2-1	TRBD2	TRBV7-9	TGTGCCAGCAGCCCGAGGACTAGTGTTTACGACAATGAGCAGTTCTTC	CASSPRTSVYDNEQFF
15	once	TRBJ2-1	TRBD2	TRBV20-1	TGCAGTGCTAGAGATGGTTCGGGGGGGGCCAATGAGCAGTTCTTC	CSARDGSGGANEQFF
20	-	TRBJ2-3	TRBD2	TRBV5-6	TGTGCCAGCAGCTCCGAGGACAGGAACATACTAGCGGGAGGCACAGATACGCAGTATTTT	CASSSEDRNILAGGTDTQYF
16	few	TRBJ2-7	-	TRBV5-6	TGTGCCAGCAGCTTGGAGGCAGGGCGCAGCTCCTACGAGCAGTACTTC	CASSLEAGRSSYEQYF
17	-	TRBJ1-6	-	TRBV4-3	TGCGCCAGCAGCCAAGCGACCGGGGGATACTATAATTCACCCCTCCACTTT	CASSQATGGYYNSPLHF
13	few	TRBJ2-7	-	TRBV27	TGTGCCAGCAGTTTGACGGGGCGGTACGAGCAGTACTTC	CASSLTGRYEQYF
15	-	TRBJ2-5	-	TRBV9	TGTGCCAGCAGCGTAGCTACGGGGGATCTTGAGACCCAGTACTTC	CASSVATGDLETQYF
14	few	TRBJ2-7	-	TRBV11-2	TGTGCCAGCAGCTTAGTTGGCAGACCTTACGAGCAGTACTTC	CASSLVGRPYEQYF
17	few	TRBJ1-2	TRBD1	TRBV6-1	TGTGCCAGCACCAACCCGGGCAGGGGGCAAGAGGACTATGGCTACACCTTC	CASTNPGRGQEDYGYTF
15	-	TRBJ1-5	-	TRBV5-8	TGTGCCAGCAGTTCCTACCCTAATAGCAATCAGCCCCAGCATTTT	CASSSYPNSNQPQHF
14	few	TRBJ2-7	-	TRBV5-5	TGTGCCAGCAGCTTGACAGGAGAAACGTACGAGCAGTACTTC	CASSLTGETYEQYF